The clone carrying this T cell receptor beta chain has ten or more counts. Its target is unknown. The data originate from a study of Graves' ophthalmopathy and Graves' hyperthyroidism. V lost 4 bases to trimming and J lost 7 bases, with 12 bases between them. This CDR3 region has 14 residues. The germline CDR1 and CDR2 sequences are SGHTS and YDEGEE. The evidence that diagnosis relied on was clinical symptoms, serum thyroxine, TRAb, thyroid ultrasound and orbital computed tomography. General study findings and limits: A majority of expanded thyroid clonotypes exceeding 0.001 frequency were likewise present in blood.

Amplification from RNA transcripts yielded the TCR beta CDR3 regions. Scientists carried out first-round RT-PCR using HTBI primers and then a second-round multiplex PCR. TCRdb ran MiXCR on the multiplex PCR reads and lists one entry per CDR3 protein. The repertoire holds 200,000 to 250,000 distinct CDR3 sequences, with approximately 21% as singletons. The clonotype was recovered from a woman aged 50 to 65 with Graves' ophthalmopathy. The sample consisted of peripheral blood. The J gene is TRBJ1-6, the V gene TRBV5-8; a possible D gene is TRBD1 (6 bases). This CDR3 is CASSREGGNSPLHF. The DNA of the CDR3 is TGTGCCAGCAGCCGCGAAGGGGGAAATTCACCCCTCCACTTT.